The entry below gives a single T cell receptor beta chain sequence along with its context. Sorting captured naive CD8 T cells as CD8+CD4-CCR7+CD45RA+. CDR1 is GTSNPN, CDR2 SVGIG, per germline (reference sequence). There are 14 residues in the CDR3. V dropped 3 bases and J dropped 7; count of bases not matched to a gene: 8. These data come from a study of molecular identifiers for immune sequencing clone quantification. TCRdb fed the PCR reads into MiXCR, producing one record per CDR3 protein. The repertoire holds nearly 650,000 distinct CDR3 sequences, with about 25% as singletons. This TCR came from a human donor in good health. Some libraries in this study had Jurkat cell RNA spiked in. Sequenced: naive CD8+ T cells from blood, with Jurkat cell RNA spiked in. Subset specified: FACS-sorted CD8+CD4-CCR7+CD45RA+ naive T cells. The chain carries TRBV30 and TRBJ2-2, with TRBD1 matching 7 bases. The CDR3 bases are TGTGCCTGGAGGTCCGGGACAGATAGCGGGGAGCTGTTTTTT. Its protein product is CAWRSGTDSGELFF.